This T cell receptor beta chain stems from a study of PD-L1 blockade in urothelial cancer. Between the trimmed V and J ends, which lost 5 bases and 4 bases, there was a span of 5 bases. Germline CDR1 reads LGHNA; CDR2 reads YNFKEQ. The CDR3 sequence is 12 residues long. The investigators introduced synthetic TCR analog templates into each PCR as spikes. Clones were sequenced by immunoSEQ multiplex PCR, and TCRdb holds only the in-frame ones, with some missing. This sample has 25,000 to 30,000 clones, with more than 70% found just once. Study-wide results and caveats: TCR clonality was measured in pretreatment peripheral blood. Clonality below the median predicted better survival.

As regards this clone: What it binds is unknown.

The V gene is TRBV4-2, the J gene TRBJ2-2; no clear D. The sample was PBMCs, taken around atezolizumab (anti-PD-L1) treatment. This clonotype was obtained from a man aged 50 to 60 with urothelial cancer. The CDR3 loop reads CASSASTGELFF. In DNA, the CDR3 is TGTGCCAGCAGCGCTAGCACCGGGGAGCTGTTTTTT.